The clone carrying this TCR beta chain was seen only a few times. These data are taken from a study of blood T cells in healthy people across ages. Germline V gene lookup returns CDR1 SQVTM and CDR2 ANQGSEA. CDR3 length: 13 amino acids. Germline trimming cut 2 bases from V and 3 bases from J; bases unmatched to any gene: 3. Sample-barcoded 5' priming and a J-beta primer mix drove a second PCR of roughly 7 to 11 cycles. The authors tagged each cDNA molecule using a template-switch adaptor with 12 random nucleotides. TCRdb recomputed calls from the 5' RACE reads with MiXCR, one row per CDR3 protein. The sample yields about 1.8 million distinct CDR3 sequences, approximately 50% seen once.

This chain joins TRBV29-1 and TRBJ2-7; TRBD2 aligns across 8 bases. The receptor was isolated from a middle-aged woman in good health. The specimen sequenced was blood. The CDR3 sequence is CSVELAGGYEQYF. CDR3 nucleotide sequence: TGCAGCGTTGAATTGGCGGGGGGCTACGAGCAGTACTTC.